These 3 T cell receptor beta chains were all obtained from the same sample, sequenced in a study of T-cell memory formation after mild COVID-19. TCRdb passed the 5' RACE reads through MiXCR, listing each CDR3 protein once. The sample records 300,000 to 350,000 distinct CDR3 sequences, roughly an eighth being singletons. Sequencing was done on a sample of PBMCs or a T cell subset sorted from them (not recorded which). Source of these receptors: a man between 18 and 35 years old who had mild COVID-19 (a few samples of this study predate the infection). Cell type and time point are not known.

This clonotype was observed a few times. The chain uses TRBV3-1 and TRBJ2-7; D unclear. The CDR3 extends over 13 amino acids. Looked up from germline, CDR1 is LGHDT and CDR2 is YNNKEL (reference sequence). The V end was cut by 3 bases, the J end by 4 bases, with 10 bases between. The CDR3 DNA sequence: TGTGCCAGCAGCCAGTATTTTGCGTACGAGCAGTACTTC. This gives the protein CASSQYFAYEQYF.

The chain couples TRBV20-1 to TRBJ1-2; D gene ambiguous. The germline V gene has CDR1 DFQATT and CDR2 SNEGSKA (reference sequence). V lost 0 bases, J lost 2 bases, and 13 bases lay in between. The CDR3 has 15 residues. DNA for the CDR3: TGCAGTGCTAGAGATATGAGACGGCAGAACTATGGCTACACCTTC. Amino acids: CSARDMRRQNYGYTF.

This clonotype showed up just a few times. The chain uses TRBV5-1 and TRBJ2-3; 9 nucleotides match TRBD1. Per germline, CDR1 SGHRS and CDR2 YFSETQ. The CDR3 contains 17 residues. The V segment lost 6 bases and the J segment 1 base; nucleotides outside the gene matches: 12. This chain's CDR3 is CASKDRGREVGTDTQYF. The CDR3 nucleotides read TGCGCCAGCAAGGACAGGGGACGTGAAGTAGGCACAGATACGCAGTATTTT.